This entry is about one T cell receptor (beta chain). The antigen it binds to is not known. Per-base qualities were not stored, and no clone one base away is much larger. The data were taken from a study of blood T cells in healthy people across ages (dated by TCRdb to between 2015 and 2016). In terms of the full investigation: Template switching captured roughly one uniquely barcoded TCR beta cDNA molecule per two T cells in model experiments. To avoid experimental bias, donors of different ages were spread randomly across the sequencing lanes. The study measured age-related changes in TCR beta repertoire diversity using deep sequencing normalized with unique cDNA molecular identifiers. For two donors (one aged 18 to 30 and one aged 80 or older), the study analyzed two additional independent replicas of 1 million unique cDNA reads from the same blood draw. The donors were divided into four age groups: young (average approximately 16 years), middle-aged (under 40), aged (around 59) and long-lived (roughly 82). Overall study outcomes, separate from this receptor: Compared with the aged group, the long-lived group had more naive CD4+ T cells, fewer expanded clones and increased TCR diversity, suggesting age selection. The CMV infection status of donors was not known, potentially confounding age-related changes in expanded clonotypes. Observed TCR beta diversity per million T cells fell roughly linearly with age, and a significant reduction was already apparent by age roughly 40. There was a strong correlation between observed TCR beta diversity and the percentage of naive T cells measured by flow cytometry. Bulk unsorted PBMC profiling prevented conclusive comparison of naive and antigen-experienced compartments. Estimates of total diversity based on one million sequenced T cells were considered lower bounds and underestimates.

The library was generated by 5' RACE. Reads for this sample came from an Illumina HiSeq 2500. The second PCR ran for about 7 to 11 cycles and used a J-beta primer mix along with a sample-barcoded 5' primer. A template-switch 5' adaptor carrying 12 random nucleotides introduced a unique molecular identifier onto each TCR beta cDNA molecule. Each sample yielded at least 2.5 million CDR3-containing paired-end reads. First-strand cDNA synthesis was performed from all RNA using the Mint cDNA synthesis kit, with priming by a TRBC-specific oligonucleotide. Following uracil-DNA glycosylase treatment, a first 18-cycle PCR with universal primers M1SS and BC2_uni_R was performed on all cDNA. In the paper's pipeline: Each sample was normalized by randomly selecting 1 million high-quality reads, each carrying a distinct molecular identifier. Instead of being binned into consensus sequences, reads with shared molecular identifiers were discarded. MiTCR, run with a Q25 quality threshold and the strictest error-elimination algorithm, handled CDR3 identification, clonotype clustering and error correction. Lower-bound total TCR beta diversity was estimated with a nonparametric unseen species model using Euler transformation. In TCRdb, the public reads were trimmed at Q25 with fastp and aligned with MiXCR, with productive beta chains retained. CDR3 protein sequences are deduplicated, and each keeps its most common genes and DNA. TCRdb assigned the V and J calls; the authors' analysis was not used. The sample table shows about 1.7 million distinct CDR3 sequences, and about 30% are seen once. The ten most abundant clones make up 7.7% of the sample.

The V end loses 1 base and the J end loses 3 bases, and a stretch of 13 bases separates them. The germline V gene encodes CDR1 MNHEY and CDR2 SVGAGI. Taken from cysteine to phenylalanine, the CDR3 has 16 residues. CDR3 DNA only is kept here, 48 bases in frame from base 1. The donors were roughly 40 Caucasian individuals from Russia, aged roughly 6 to 90 years, who were systemically healthy. Ten milliliters of peripheral blood were drawn from each donor into EDTA-treated Vacutainer tubes. Ficoll-Paque density-gradient centrifugation was used to isolate PBMCs, with at least 7 million obtained per sample. Trizol reagent was used to extract total RNA from the PBMCs, yielding at least 5 micrograms per sample. Naive CD45RAhigh/CD27high T cell percentages were measured by flow cytometry on a PBMC aliquot from every donor.

The chain joins TRBV6-5 to TRBJ2-4, with the identity of the D gene unclear. The TCR was taken from a woman between 25 and 40 years old in good health. The sequenced sample was blood. The sequenced DNA is TGTGCCAGCAGTTACTTGAGCTCGTCGGGCAAAAACATTCAGTACTTC. Its translation reads: CASSYLSSSGKNIQYF.